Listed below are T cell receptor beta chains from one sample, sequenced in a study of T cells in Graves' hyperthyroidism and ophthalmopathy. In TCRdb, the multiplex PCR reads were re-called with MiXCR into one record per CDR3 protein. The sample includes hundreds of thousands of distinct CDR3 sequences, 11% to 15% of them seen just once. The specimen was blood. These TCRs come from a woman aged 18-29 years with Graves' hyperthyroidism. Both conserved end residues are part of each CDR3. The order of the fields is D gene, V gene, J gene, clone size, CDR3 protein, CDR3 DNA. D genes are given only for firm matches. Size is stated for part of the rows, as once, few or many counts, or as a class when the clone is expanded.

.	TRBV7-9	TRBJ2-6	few	CASSEAWTGTFSGANVLTF	TGTGCCAGCAGCGAAGCGTGGACGGGGACTTTCTCTGGGGCCAACGTCCTGACTTTC
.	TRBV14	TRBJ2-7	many	CASSQGRQASYEQYF	TGTGCCAGCAGCCAAGGAAGACAGGCCTCCTACGAGCAGTACTTC
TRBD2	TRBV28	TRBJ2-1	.	CASSPPGLAGTYNEQFF	TGTGCCAGCAGTCCTCCGGGACTAGCGGGGACCTACAATGAGCAGTTCTTC
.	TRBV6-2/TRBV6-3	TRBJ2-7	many	CASGRAWDEQYF	TGTGCCAGCGGCCGGGCCTGGGACGAGCAGTACTTC
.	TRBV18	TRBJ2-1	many	CASSPIGFSSYNEQFF	TGTGCCAGCTCACCAATTGGCTTTAGCTCCTACAATGAGCAGTTCTTC
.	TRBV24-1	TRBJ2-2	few	CATSDWRRSNTGELFF	TGTGCCACCAGTGATTGGCGCCGATCGAACACCGGGGAGCTGTTTTTT
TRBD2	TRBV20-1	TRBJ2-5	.	CSARDRSGLAGRYKQETQYF	TGCAGTGCTAGAGATCGATCGGGACTAGCGGGAAGGTATAAACAAGAGACCCAGTACTTC
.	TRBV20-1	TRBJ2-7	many	CSARPAVYEQYF	TGCAGTGCTAGACCCGCCGTCTACGAGCAGTACTTC
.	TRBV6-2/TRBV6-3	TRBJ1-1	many	CASSLTTYYMNTEAFF	TGTGCCAGCAGTTTGACAACATATTATATGAACACTGAAGCTTTCTTT
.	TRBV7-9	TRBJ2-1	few	CASSLGKHNEQFF	TGTGCCAGCAGCTTAGGAAAGCACAATGAGCAGTTCTTC
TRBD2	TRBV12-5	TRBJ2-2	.	CASGLLGLAGGESNTGELFF	TGTGCTAGTGGTTTGCTGGGACTAGCGGGAGGAGAGTCGAACACCGGGGAGCTGTTTTTT
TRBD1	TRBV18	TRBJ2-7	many	CASSPPGTGTYEQYF	TGTGCCAGCTCACCACCCGGGACAGGGACCTACGAGCAGTACTTC
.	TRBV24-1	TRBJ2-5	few	CATSVLSGNQETQYF	TGTGCCACCAGTGTTCTTAGCGGAAACCAAGAGACCCAGTACTTC
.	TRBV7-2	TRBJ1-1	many	CASSLANSVGTEAFF	TGTGCCAGCAGCTTAGCGAACAGTGTCGGAACTGAAGCTTTCTTT
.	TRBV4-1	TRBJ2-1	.	CASSQATYNEQFF	TGCGCCAGCAGCCAAGCTACATACAATGAGCAGTTCTTC
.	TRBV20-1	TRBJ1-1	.	CGGGGVGITEAFF	TGCGGGGGGGGGGGGGTTGGGATCACTGAAGCTTTCTTT
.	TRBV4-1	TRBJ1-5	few	CASRLTAEGFSNQPQHF	TGCGCCAGCAGACTGACCGCGGAGGGGTTTAGCAATCAGCCCCAGCATTTT
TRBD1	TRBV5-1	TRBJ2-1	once	CASSDEQGAYEQFF	TGCGCCAGCAGCGACGAACAGGGGGCGTATGAGCAGTTCTTC
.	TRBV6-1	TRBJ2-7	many	CASSPRRLDSYEQYF	TGTGCCAGCAGTCCGAGAAGACTGGACTCCTACGAGCAGTACTTC
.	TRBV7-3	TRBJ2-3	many	CASSRLSKADTQYF	TGTGCCAGCAGCCGTCTGAGCAAGGCAGATACGCAGTATTTT
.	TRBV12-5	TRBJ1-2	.	CASGFTAGSSNYGYTF	TGTGCTAGTGGTTTTACCGCAGGGTCTTCTAACTATGGCTACACCTTC
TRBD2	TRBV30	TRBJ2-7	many	CAWSEGLAGNYEQYF	TGTGCCTGGAGTGAGGGACTAGCGGGGAACTACGAGCAGTACTTC
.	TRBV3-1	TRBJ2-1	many	CASSQVLGTYNEQFF	TGTGCCAGCAGCCAAGTACTAGGTACCTACAATGAGCAGTTCTTC
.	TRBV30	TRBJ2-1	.	CAWQYLPRSYNEQFF	TGTGCCTGGCAGTACTTACCACGCTCCTACAATGAGCAGTTCTTC
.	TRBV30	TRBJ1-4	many	CAWSEGGTMNEKLFF	TGTGCCTGGAGTGAGGGGGGAACCATGAATGAAAAACTGTTTTTT
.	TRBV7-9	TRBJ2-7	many	CAARKGGDYEQYF	TGTGCCGCCCGGAAGGGGGGGGACTACGAGCAGTACTTC
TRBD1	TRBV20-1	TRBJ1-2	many	CSARPTGGRLYGYTF	TGCAGTGCTAGGCCTACAGGGGGACGGCTCTATGGCTACACCTTC
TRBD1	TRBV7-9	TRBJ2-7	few	CASSSDRFNEQYF	TGTGCCAGCAGTTCGGACAGGTTCAACGAGCAGTACTTC
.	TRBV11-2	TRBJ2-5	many	CASSWGVQETQYF	TGTGCCAGCAGCTGGGGGGTCCAAGAGACCCAGTACTTC
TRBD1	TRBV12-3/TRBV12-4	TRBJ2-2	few	CAVPGDRVFGELFF	TGTGCCGTGCCGGGGGACAGGGTATTCGGGGAGCTGTTTTTT
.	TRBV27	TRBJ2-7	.	CASTPQGTSYEQYF	TGTGCCAGCACACCTCAGGGGACCTCCTACGAGCAGTACTTC
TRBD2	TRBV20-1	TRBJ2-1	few	CSARGQGLAGADEQFF	TGCAGTGCTAGAGGCCAAGGACTAGCGGGAGCTGATGAGCAGTTCTTC
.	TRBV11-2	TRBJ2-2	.	CASSLEGVNTGELLF	TGTGCCAGCAGCTTAGAGGGGGTGAACACCGGGGAGCTGCTTTTT
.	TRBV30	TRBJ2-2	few	CAWSKEGWVTGELFF	TGTGCCTGGAGTAAAGAGGGATGGGTCACCGGGGAGCTGTTTTTT
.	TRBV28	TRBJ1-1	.	CASSSGLAAGQTNTEAFF	TGTGCCAGCAGTTCTGGCCTGGCAGCCGGACAGACGAACACTGAAGCTTTCTTT
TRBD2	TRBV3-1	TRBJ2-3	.	CASSQDHETSPSSTDTQYF	TGTGCCAGCAGCCAAGATCACGAGACTAGCCCTTCTAGCACAGATACGCAGTATTTT
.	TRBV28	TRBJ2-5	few	CASSSQEGGMYF	TGTGCCAGCAGTTCTCAAGAGGGTGGAATGTACTTC
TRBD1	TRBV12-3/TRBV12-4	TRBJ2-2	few	CASSPGQIYSGELFF	TGTGCCAGCAGTCCGGGACAGATATACTCCGGGGAGCTGTTTTTT
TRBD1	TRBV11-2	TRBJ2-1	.	CASSLERDRGVEQFF	TGTGCCAGCAGCTTAGAAAGGGACAGGGGGGTTGAGCAGTTCTTC
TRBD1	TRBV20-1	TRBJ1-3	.	CSARDWDRGITIYF	TGCAGTGCTAGAGACTGGGACAGGGGAATCACCATATATTTT
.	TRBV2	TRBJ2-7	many	CASTSPARLTSSYEQYF	TGTGCCAGCACCTCCCCTGCACGGCTCACCAGCTCCTACGAGCAGTACTTC
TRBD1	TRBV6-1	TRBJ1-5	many	CASSLAGGWGGNQPQHF	TGTGCCAGCAGTTTGGCAGGGGGATGGGGGGGCAATCAGCCCCAGCATTTT
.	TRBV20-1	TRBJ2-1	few	CSAAPSGDGQFF	TGCAGTGCCGCCCCCTCGGGAGATGGGCAGTTCTTC
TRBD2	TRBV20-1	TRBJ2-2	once	CSARGLGEGTRELFF	TGCAGTGCTAGAGGTTTGGGGGAGGGCACCAGGGAGCTGTTTTTT
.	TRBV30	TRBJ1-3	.	CAWSVIGNTVYF	TGTGCCTGGAGTGTAATTGGAAACACCGTATATTTT
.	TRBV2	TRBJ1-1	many	CASRKPPQDSEAFF	TGTGCCAGCAGGAAGCCACCACAGGACTCTGAAGCTTTCTTT
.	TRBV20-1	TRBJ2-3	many	CSAPTLPTDTQYF	TGCAGTGCTCCCACCCTCCCTACAGATACGCAGTATTTT